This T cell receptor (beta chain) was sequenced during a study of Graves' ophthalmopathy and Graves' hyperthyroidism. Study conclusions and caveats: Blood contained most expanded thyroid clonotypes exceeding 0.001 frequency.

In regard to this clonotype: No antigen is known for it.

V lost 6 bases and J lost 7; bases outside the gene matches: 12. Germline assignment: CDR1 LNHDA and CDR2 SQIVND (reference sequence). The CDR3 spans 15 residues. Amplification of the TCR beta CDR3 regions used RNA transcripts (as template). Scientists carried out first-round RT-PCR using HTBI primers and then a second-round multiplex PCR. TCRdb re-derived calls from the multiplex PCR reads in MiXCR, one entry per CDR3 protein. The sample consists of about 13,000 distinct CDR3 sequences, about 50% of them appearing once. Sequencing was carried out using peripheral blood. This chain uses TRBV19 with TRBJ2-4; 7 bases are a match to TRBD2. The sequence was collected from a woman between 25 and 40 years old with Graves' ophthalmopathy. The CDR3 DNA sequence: TGTGCCAGTAGCCCTCCCACGGTGGGGGGGAACATTCAGTACTTC. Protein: CASSPPTVGGNIQYF.